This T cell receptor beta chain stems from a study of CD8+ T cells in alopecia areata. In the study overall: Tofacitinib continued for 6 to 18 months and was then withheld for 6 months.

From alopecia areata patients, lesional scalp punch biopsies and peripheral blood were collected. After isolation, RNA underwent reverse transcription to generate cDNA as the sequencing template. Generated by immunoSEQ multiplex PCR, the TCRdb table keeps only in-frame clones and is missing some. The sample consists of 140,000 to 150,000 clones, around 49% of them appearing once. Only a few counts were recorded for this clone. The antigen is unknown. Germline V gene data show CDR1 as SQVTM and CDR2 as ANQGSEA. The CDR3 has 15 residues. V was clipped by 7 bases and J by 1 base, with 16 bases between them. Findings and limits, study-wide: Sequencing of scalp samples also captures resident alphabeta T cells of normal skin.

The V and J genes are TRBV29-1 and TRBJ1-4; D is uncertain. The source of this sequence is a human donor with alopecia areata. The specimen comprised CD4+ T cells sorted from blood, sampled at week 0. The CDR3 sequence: CSARRSLLTNEKLFF. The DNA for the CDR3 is TGCAGCGCACGAAGGTCGCTCCTAACTAATGAAAAACTGTTTTTT.